This T cell receptor beta chain was sequenced in a study of shared clonotypes between healthy human individuals. This clone is a singleton in its sample. The repertoire was sequenced with immunoSEQ multiplex PCR; TCRdb's copy has only in-frame clones and lacks some. The sample shows around 2,000,000 clones, 85% to 95% of them seen only once. Sequenced input: naive CD4+ T cells sorted from blood. Subset of the sample: CD45RA+ positively selected. This clonotype was obtained from a man aged 18 to 30 in good health.

Here the CDR3 reads CASSITRTLQHYGYTF. The CDR3 nucleotides are TGTGCCAGTAGTATTACCAGGACGCTACAACACTATGGCTACACCTTC. The chain carries TRBV19 and TRBJ1-2; D is uncertain. Germline V gene sequence: CDR1 LNHDA, CDR2 SQIVND (reference sequence). V lost 3 bases and J lost 3, with 17 bases in between. CDR3 length equals 16 residues.